Included here is one T cell receptor beta chain sequence, with context. Some clones are missing from TCRdb's copy, which holds only in-frame ones; the method was immunoSEQ multiplex PCR. The repertoire holds 170,000 or so clones, 90% seen once, with around 0.53% in the top ten. The data were obtained in a study of blood T cell repertoires in COVID-19. The V and J ends lost 4 bases and 1 base respectively, with 14 bases between them. Germline V gene sequence: CDR1 KGHSH, CDR2 LQKENI. This CDR3 is 15 amino acids long. The J gene is TRBJ2-7, the V gene TRBV18; possibly TRBD1 for D (6 bases). Sequenced input: peripheral blood. The origin of this receptor is a man aged 45-65 years with acute or convalescent COVID-19. The CDR3 sequence is CASSLSGTPSYEQYF. The CDR3 DNA reads TGTGCCAGCTCACTCTCCGGGACACCTTCCTACGAGCAGTACTTC.